A single sample gave rise to the 18 T cell receptor beta chains below, sequenced in a study of T cells in women clearing cervical HPV infection. Sequencing used immunoSEQ multiplex PCR; TCRdb keeps in-frame clones, though not all of them. Its listing shows tens of thousands of clones. The sequencing sample was made of blood buffy coat. Receptors were obtained from a woman aged 18 to 75 with a cervical HPV16 infection that either progressed to CIN3+ or cleared (not recorded which).

In regard to this clone: The read stops 3 residues short of the end of the CDR3; the missing end is completed from the germline J gene. This rearrangement joins TRBV19 to TRBJ1-1; TRBD1 might be the D (6 bases). CDR1 is LNHDA, CDR2 SQIVND, per germline (reference sequence). Trimming pared 8 bases from V and 4 bases from J, leaving 17 bases between. The CDR3 covers 14 residues. The CDR3 bases that were read are TGTGCCAGTTCCCTCGGGACATCGGTCACTGAA. This sequence encodes CASSLGTSVTE. The CDR3 as a whole reads CASSLGTSVTEAFF.

Remarks on this clone: With the read ending 3 residues before the CDR3 end, the germline J gene is used to fill in that end. This sequence joins TRBV28 and TRBJ1-4; a weak D match, TRBD1 (6 bases). The V gene's germline CDR1 is MDHEN and CDR2 SYDVKM. The length of the CDR3 is 16 residues. V dropped 8 bases and J dropped 8 bases, with 24 bases sitting between them. The part of the CDR3 DNA that was read is TGTGCCAGCGGAACTCTAGGGGCAGGGGTGAGAGAAAAA. Translating it yields CASGTLGAGVREK. The whole CDR3 region reads CASGTLGAGVREKLFF.

Worth noting for this clone: The read terminates 3 residues before the CDR3 end, so the remaining end is supplied by the germline J gene. V usage is TRBV10-3 and J usage is TRBJ2-3; possible D gene TRBD1, 5 bases. The germline CDR1 and CDR2 sequences are ENHRY and SYGVKD. Trimming stripped 8 bases from V and 2 bases from J, with 11 bases between. This CDR3 comprises 13 residues. The sequenced part of the CDR3 DNA is TGTGCCATCCTAGGACAAAACACAGATACG. As protein: CAILGQNTDT. Given in full, the CDR3 is CAILGQNTDTQYF.

CDR3 region: CASSPNGDSSGYTF. CDR3 bases read: TGTGCCAGCTCACCAAATGGGGACAGTTCGGGC. The V call is TRBV18, the J call TRBJ1-2; 7 nucleotides agree with TRBD1. The CDR3 end falls 3 residues outside the read, so it is completed with the germline J gene. Per germline, CDR1 KGHSH and CDR2 LQKENI. The CDR3 length is 14 residues.

With regard to this clone: The sequence runs out 3 residues before the end of the CDR3; the remainder is reconstructed from the germline J gene. V is TRBV5-1 and J is TRBJ1-2; TRBD1 aligns across 9 bases. The CDR3 length is 17 residues. The germline CDR1 and CDR2 sequences are SGHRS and YFSETQ. V gave up 0 bases and J gave up 0 bases; unmatched junction bases: 6. The CDR3 DNA, read in part, is TGCGCCAGCAGCTTGGGCCCGGACAGGGGCGCTAACTATGGC. It yields the protein CASSLGPDRGANYG. The whole CDR3 protein reads CASSLGPDRGANYGYTF.

Concerning this clone itself: The read falls 3 residues short of the CDR3 end, and the missing part is taken from the germline J gene. The gene calls are TRBV4-1 and TRBJ1-5; unclear D gene. Germline V gives CDR1 MGHRA, CDR2 YSYEKL. V lost 4 bases and J 7 bases, leaving 17 bases between the germline ends. The CDR3 length is 15 residues. Incomplete CDR3 DNA: TGCGCCAGCAGCCCTAGATTAACCCCACGACAGCCC. It is translated as CASSPRLTPRQP. The entire CDR3 reads CASSPRLTPRQPQHF.

As to this clone: The read stops 3 residues short of the end of the CDR3; the missing end is completed from the germline J gene. The rearrangement links TRBV7-8 to TRBJ1-2, with 10 bases fitting TRBD1. Germline V gives CDR1 SGHVS, CDR2 FQNEAQ. The CDR3 runs 13 residues. The CDR3 bases that were read are TGTGCCAGCAGCTTACGCGGACAGGGGGAC. Translation gives CASSLRGQGD. From start to end, the CDR3 is CASSLRGQGDYTF.

To note about this clone: The read is 3 residues too short to cover the CDR3 end, so that end is filled in from the germline J gene. The rearrangement links TRBV19 to TRBJ1-2, with D perhaps TRBD1 (5 bases). Germline V lookup: CDR1 LNHDA, CDR2 SQIVND (reference sequence). This CDR3 comprises 16 residues. CDR3 DNA, as far as it was read: TGTGCCAGTAGTACCAGACAGCGTGGTGCCACAGATACC. Translation gives CASSTRQRGATDT. The CDR3 in its entirety is CASSTRQRGATDTYTF.

The covered CDR3 bases are TGTGCCAGTAGTACAGGGGGGAGGGGACAGCGCAATCAGCCC. Its translation is CASSTGGRGQRNQP. The complete CDR3 reads CASSTGGRGQRNQPQHF. V and J are TRBV19 and TRBJ1-5; 7 nucleotides agree with TRBD1. The read gets to within 3 residues of the CDR3 end, and the germline J gene fills in the rest. Trimming removed 4 bases from V and 2 bases from J; junction bases left unmatched: 11. Germline V lookup: CDR1 LNHDA, CDR2 SQIVND (reference sequence). The CDR3 sequence is 17 residues long.

With regard to this clone: Read data end 3 residues before the CDR3 end; the end is taken from the germline J gene. The gene calls are TRBV2 and TRBJ2-3, with a weak D call TRBD2 (6 bases). The CDR3 runs 15 residues. The V end was cut by 6 bases, the J end by 3 bases, with 16 bases between. Germline V gives CDR1 SNHLY, CDR2 FYNNEI. Incomplete CDR3 DNA: TGTGCCAGCAGCTCTCAAAAGACTAGGACAGATACG. Encoded protein: CASSSQKTRTDT. The complete CDR3 protein is CASSSQKTRTDTQYF.

This clone counts as medium-sized by frequency. The sequenced fragment ends 3 residues before the CDR3 boundary, so the rest is inferred from the germline J gene. This chain connects TRBV19 to TRBJ2-2, with 8 bases that match TRBD1. This CDR3 is 15 amino acids long. Germline V gene lookup returns CDR1 LNHDA and CDR2 SQIVND (reference sequence). V dropped 5 bases and J dropped 1; count of bases not matched to a gene: 3. The DNA read from the CDR3 is TGTGCCAGTAGTGGGGGACAGGAGAACACCGGGGAG. This codes for CASSGGQENTGE. The full CDR3 is CASSGGQENTGELFF.

With regard to this clone: The read comes to an end 3 residues before the CDR3 does, leaving the germline J gene to fill in the end. The chain has TRBV20-1 and TRBJ1-4; D possibly corresponds to TRBD1 (6 bases). The CDR3 totals 16 residues. Germline V CDR1 and CDR2: DFQATT, SNEGSKA (reference sequence). The CDR3 is CSAPRGGSSGANVLFF. The sequenced CDR3 bases are TGCAGTGCGCCGCGGGGGGGGTCTTCAGGGGCCAACGTA.

About this clone: From the germline J gene comes the end of the CDR3, since the read stops 3 residues before it. The rearrangement uses TRBV6-2 or TRBV6-3 and TRBJ1-2; D is uncertain. Germline V gene lookup returns CDR1 MNHEY and CDR2 SVGEGT. The CDR3 runs to 16 residues. The CDR3 reads CASSESDLAGPYDYTF. The covered CDR3 bases are TGTGCCAGCAGTGAGTCCGATTTAGCGGGCCCCTACGAC.

As concerns this clone: The CDR3 end falls 3 residues outside the read, so it is completed with the germline J gene. The J gene is TRBJ1-2, the V gene TRBV10-3; the D is unclear. Between the trimmed V and J ends, which lost 5 bases and 4 bases, there was a span of 11 bases. Germline V gene lookup returns CDR1 ENHRY and CDR2 SYGVKD. CDR3 size: 13 residues. The covered CDR3 bases are TGTGCCATCAGTCCTGAGGAGCGCTATGGC. Amino acids: CAISPEERYG. The whole CDR3 sequence is CAISPEERYGYTF.

Measured by frequency, this clone is medium-sized (0.01 to 0.1%). The read is 3 residues too short to cover the CDR3 end, so that end is filled in from the germline J gene. The rearrangement uses TRBV2 and TRBJ2-1; tentative D call: TRBD2 (6 bases). Germline V gene lookup returns CDR1 SNHLY and CDR2 FYNNEI. The CDR3 totals 17 residues. V was shortened by 7 bases and J by 1 base, with 20 bases between the two germline ends. CDR3 amino acids: CASIKVGLSTSYNEQFF. Partial CDR3 DNA: TGTGCCAGCATCAAGGTGGGACTTAGTACATCCTACAATGAG.

A note on this clone: From the germline J gene comes the end of the CDR3, since the read stops 3 residues before it. The chain is built from TRBV5-1 and TRBJ1-5; 9 bases line up with TRBD1. The V segment lost 3 bases and the J segment 0 bases; nucleotides outside the gene matches: 1. Germline CDR1 and CDR2: SGHRS and YFSETQ. The CDR3 loop spans 15 amino acids. Incomplete CDR3 DNA: TGCGCCAGCAGCTGGACAGGGGCTAGCAATCAGCCC. This translates into CASSWTGASNQP. The CDR3 in its entirety is CASSWTGASNQPQHF.

Of note for this clone: The read terminates 3 residues before the CDR3 end, so the remaining end is supplied by the germline J gene. This specimen includes other DNA sequences encoding the same CDR3. The chain combines TRBV5-6 with TRBJ1-3, with D maybe TRBD1 (5 bases). The CDR3 is 15 amino acids. V gave up 3 bases and J gave up 0 bases, with 10 bases separating them. CDR1 is SGHDT, CDR2 YYEEEE, per germline. CDR3 amino acids: CASSWGLLSGNTIYF. CDR3 DNA, as far as it was read: TGTGCCAGCAGCTGGGGACTGCTCTCTGGAAACACC.

CDR3 DNA (partial): TGTGCCAGCAGCTTGGCCAGGGCTCGAGGGGAGACG. Protein sequence: CASSLARARGET. The whole CDR3 is CASSLARARGETQYF. The chain couples TRBV5-4 to TRBJ2-3; the D call may be TRBD1 or TRBD2 (5 bases each). Sequencing ends 3 residues short of the CDR3 end; the germline J gene provides the rest. The germline gives CDR1 SGHNT, CDR2 YYREEE (reference sequence). The CDR3 runs to 15 residues.